The present TCR beta chain was sequenced within a study of CD8 T cells in ankylosing spondylitis. The study, taken as a whole, reports: Past studies reported some motif variants in reactive arthritis synovial fluid and blood.

The TCR beta libraries were generated through quantitative 5'-RACE incorporating molecular barcodes. TCRdb independently ran MiXCR on the 5' RACE reads; one entry per CDR3 protein. Of about 340,000 distinct CDR3 sequences listed, 20% to 25% are singletons. Trimming shortened V by 2 bases and J by 6 bases, and 10 bases separated the two germline ends. CDR1 and CDR2 (germline): SGHVS, FNYEAQ. The CDR3 is 14 residues long. This clonotype was observed a handful of times. Its antigen is undetermined. The sequenced material came from blood, either unsorted or a sorted T cell fraction (not recorded which). The TCR comes from a male donor with ankylosing spondylitis or in good health (not recorded which). The chain employs TRBV7-6 and TRBJ2-2; D unresolved. Here the CDR3 reads CASSLRLWAGELFF. The CDR3 DNA reads TGTGCCAGCAGCTTACGCTTATGGGCCGGGGAGCTGTTTTTT.